This T cell receptor beta chain was recorded in a study of CD8+ T cells in alopecia areata. Study-level background: Tofacitinib administration to treated patients was oral, at 5 to 10 mg twice daily. Overall study findings and caveats: In scalp samples, resident alphabeta T cells of normal skin are also sequenced.

Punch biopsies of lesional scalp, plus peripheral blood, were taken from alopecia areata patients. Only a few counts were recorded for this clone. Its target is not known. V gave up 3 bases and J gave up 5 bases, with 5 bases separating them. The CDR3 has 12 residues. Germline assignment: CDR1 MDHEN and CDR2 SYDVKM. cDNA prepared by RNA extraction and subsequent reverse transcription served as the template for sequencing. Sequenced by immunoSEQ multiplex PCR; TCRdb stores in-frame clones only, minus some. The table lists 9,500 to 15,000 clones, more than 45% of them singletons. The rearrangement links TRBV28 to TRBJ2-1; D might be TRBD2 (5 bases). The sequencing sample was made of skin. The receptor's source is a human donor with alopecia areata. The CDR3, as DNA: TGTGCCAGCAGTTTCGGGGACAATGAGCAGTTCTTC. Protein product: CASSFGDNEQFF.